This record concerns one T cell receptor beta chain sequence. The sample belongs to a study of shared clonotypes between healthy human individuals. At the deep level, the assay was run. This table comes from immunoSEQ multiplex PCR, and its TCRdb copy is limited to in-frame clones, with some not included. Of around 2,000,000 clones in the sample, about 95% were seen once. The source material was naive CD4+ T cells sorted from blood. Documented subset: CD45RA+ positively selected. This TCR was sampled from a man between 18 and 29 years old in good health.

The CDR3 DNA reads as TGTGCCAGCAGTCCGTTGGATTGGGGTGCATCCACTAATGAAAAACTGTTTTTT. Its protein product is CASSPLDWGASTNEKLFF. This chain connects TRBV27 to TRBJ1-4; D is uncertain. The V end was cut by 5 bases, the J end by 2 bases, with 21 bases between. Germline V gene sequence: CDR1 MNHEY, CDR2 SMNVEV (reference sequence). The CDR3 spans 18 residues.